The entry that follows covers one T cell receptor (beta chain) sequence. The specificity of this receptor is unknown. No base quality information exists; no much larger clone differs at one position. The immunoSEQ Assay, a bias-controlled multiplex PCR, was used to amplify TCRbeta CDR3 regions from genomic DNA. Concerning the study's data processing: The number of nucleated cells in each sample was estimated from the amplification of reference gene primers within the assay. Sequence reads were collapsed and filtered to measure the absolute abundance of every unique TCRbeta CDR3 rearrangement. Productive Simpson clonality was computed per sample as the square root of Simpson's diversity index over productive rearrangements. The table was pulled from immuneACCESS by TCRdb, which kept in-frame rearrangements only. Such tables lose some clones; where checked, under half of the loss comes from unresolved V genes, and the rest has no known cause. V and J calls plus clone size are reproduced from that table; the DNA served to infer D and trimming. The sample table holds fewer than 250,000 clones, of which 65% to 85% were seen once. The ten most abundant clones make up 7.5% to 9% of the sample.

The collaborating institutions used their own protocols to collect whole blood in K2EDTA tubes. For TCRbeta analysis, collaborators shipped samples in one of three forms: frozen whole blood, isolated PBMCs, or DNA extracted from either of those sample types. The record originates from a study of blood T cell repertoires in COVID-19 (dated by TCRdb to 2018 to 2021). In the study overall: Collaborator samples came from the United States, Italy and Spain and covered acute and convalescent phases of COVID-19. The prospective study material was composed of cDNA or gDNA derived from T cells, B-cell-depleted T cells, or PBMCs. The dataset comprised deeply sampled blood TCRbeta repertoires from subjects exposed to, actively infected with, or recovered from COVID-19. The repertoires were released in a freely available public database intended as a resource for research on the immune response to SARS-CoV-2. Samples were obtained from the ongoing ImmuneRACE study (first 160 participants) and from roughly 1,300 subjects provided by 6 global collaborators. Sample metadata almost always included a de-identified subject ID, COVID-19 status, age in years and sex. Where HLA class I and class II types were available, the types were taken from metadata supplied by the sample provider, not from assay-based typing. What the authors observed across the whole study: How much clinical and demographic metadata was included differed by source and by participant, and the metadata was provided uncurated.

The clonotype comes from a woman in her forties or fifties with acute or convalescent COVID-19. Material: peripheral blood.

The CDR3 reads as follows: CASSQGVIGFEQYF. The DNA is TGTGCCAGCAGCCAGGGGGTTATAGGTTTCGAGCAGTACTTC. The sequence links TRBV27 to TRBJ2-7; TRBD1 agrees with 7 junctional bases. Including cysteine and phenylalanine, the CDR3 has 14 amino acids. Only the CDR3 portion is preserved as DNA: 42 bases, with reading frame beginning at the first base. CDR1 MNHEY and CDR2 SMNVEV were looked up in the germline V gene (reference sequence). V is pruned by 6 bases and J by 6 bases, leaving 11 bases of the junction without a gene match.